A selection of T cell receptor beta chains follows, all from one sample in a study of control samples from healthy donors and cancer patients. Clones were read by immunoSEQ multiplex PCR, and TCRdb kept only the in-frame ones, dropping some. This sample has 28,000 or so clones; approximately 78% occur once, and the top ten carry 23%. Material for sequencing was PBMCs. The receptors originated from a man aged 60-69 years with colorectal cancer. The CDR3 runs from the conserved cysteine through the conserved F or W. D genes are given only for firm matches. Clone size, where shown, is once, few, many, or a class for clones that have expanded.

CDR3	DNA	V	J	D	size
CASSLGPQQINSPLHF	TGTGCCAGCAGCTTAGGGCCTCAACAAATTAATTCACCCCTCCACTTT	TRBV7-9	TRBJ1-6	.	few
CASSLDAGGTEAFF	TGTGCCAGCAGCTTAGATGCAGGGGGCACTGAAGCTTTCTTT	TRBV11-2	TRBJ1-1	TRBD1	.
CARRSPGLPPGTQYF	TGTGCCAGAAGGTCCCCGGGACTACCTCCGGGTACGCAGTATTTT	TRBV5-3	TRBJ2-3	TRBD2	.
CASSYPSQQFF	TGTGCCAGCAGTTACCCCTCCCAGCAGTTCTTC	TRBV6-2/TRBV6-3	TRBJ2-1	.	.
CSVPPGGGSYGYTF	TGCAGCGTCCCCCCTGGGGGGGGCAGCTATGGCTACACCTTC	TRBV29-1	TRBJ1-2	.	few
CASSERDRQFF	TGTGCCAGCAGTGAACGTGACAGACAGTTCTTC	TRBV2	TRBJ2-1	.	.
CASSQDLLQDTQYF	TGTGCCAGCAGCCAAGATCTCTTACAAGATACGCAGTATTTT	TRBV3-1/TRBV3-2	TRBJ2-3	.	.
CASSPGAHYGYTF	TGTGCCAGCAGTCCAGGGGCTCACTATGGCTACACCTTC	TRBV27	TRBJ1-2	.	once
CASSQDGTIPYEQYF	TGCGCCAGCAGCCAAGACGGGACGATCCCTTACGAGCAGTACTTC	TRBV4-1	TRBJ2-7	.	.
CASNPINYGYTF	TGTGCCAGCAACCCGATTAACTATGGCTACACCTTC	TRBV2	TRBJ1-2	.	.
CASSLETGSMAGELFF	TGTGCCAGCAGCTTGGAGACAGGCTCGATGGCCGGGGAGCTGTTTTTT	TRBV5-5	TRBJ2-2	.	.
CASSESIQGTGYNEQFF	TGCGCCAGCAGTGAGTCGATCCAAGGGACAGGGTACAATGAGCAGTTCTTC	TRBV10-1	TRBJ2-1	TRBD1	.
CASSVSHGGEWPQHF	TGCGCCAGCAGTGTGAGTCACGGGGGGGAATGGCCCCAGCATTTT	TRBV5-1	TRBJ1-5	.	.
CASGKDGGYEQYF	TGTGCCAGCGGCAAGGACGGGGGCTACGAGCAGTACTTC	TRBV2	TRBJ2-7	.	.
CASSLSVGGTYYGYTF	TGTGCCAGCAGCTTGAGTGTAGGGGGCACCTACTATGGCTACACCTTC	TRBV5-8	TRBJ1-2	TRBD1	.
CSASMGQGAYGYTF	TGCAGTGCTAGTATGGGGCAGGGGGCTTATGGCTACACCTTC	TRBV20-1	TRBJ1-2	TRBD1	few
CASSVLRGREDEKLFF	TGTGCCAGTAGTGTTCTCAGGGGGCGAGAGGATGAAAAACTGTTTTTT	TRBV19	TRBJ1-4	TRBD1	.
CAISDPGLAGYNEQFF	TGTGCCATCAGTGATCCTGGACTAGCGGGATACAATGAGCAGTTCTTC	TRBV10-3	TRBJ2-1	TRBD2	.
CASSGQGGSYGYTF	TGTGCCAGCAGCGGACAGGGAGGATCCTATGGCTACACCTTC	TRBV6-5	TRBJ1-2	TRBD1	few
CASSLGDRGAEAFF	TGTGCCAGCAGCTTAGGGGACAGGGGGGCTGAAGCTTTCTTT	TRBV7-2	TRBJ1-1	TRBD1	.
CASSPIPGPYEAFF	TGTGCCAGCTCACCAATCCCGGGACCCTATGAAGCTTTCTTT	TRBV18	TRBJ1-1	.	.
CASSLSTGVMSEKLFF	TGTGCCAGCTCACTCTCAACAGGGGTGATGTCTGAAAAACTGTTTTTT	TRBV18	TRBJ1-4	TRBD1	.
CASSYSPYGYTF	TGTGCCAGCAGTTACTCACCCTATGGCTACACCTTC	TRBV6-5	TRBJ1-2	.	.
CASRSGAEKLFF	TGTGCCAGCAGATCTGGAGCAGAAAAACTGTTTTTT	TRBV11-2	TRBJ1-4	.	.
CASRGQGVTEAFF	TGCGCCAGCAGGGGACAGGGGGTAACTGAAGCTTTCTTT	TRBV10-2	TRBJ1-1	TRBD1	.
CASSVGIGINTGELFF	TGTGCCAGCAGCGTAGGAATTGGGATAAACACCGGGGAGCTGTTTTTT	TRBV9	TRBJ2-2	.	once
CASSLEVSGGQDTQYF	TGCGCCAGCAGCTTGGAGGTTAGCGGGGGGCAAGATACGCAGTATTTT	TRBV5-1	TRBJ2-3	TRBD2	once
CASSAQGTDTQYF	TGCGCCAGCAGCGCACAGGGAACAGATACGCAGTATTTT	TRBV5-1	TRBJ2-3	.	once
CASSYSLGNEKLFF	TGTGCCAGCAGTTACTCGTTGGGGAATGAAAAACTGTTTTTT	TRBV6-2/TRBV6-3	TRBJ1-4	.	once
CASSVGSGGETQYF	TGCGCCAGCAGCGTTGGAAGCGGGGGAGAGACCCAGTACTTC	TRBV5-1	TRBJ2-5	TRBD2	.
CASKGQGDSYEQYF	TGTGCCAGCAAGGGACAGGGTGACTCCTACGAGCAGTACTTC	TRBV6-5	TRBJ2-7	TRBD1	.
CATSGPFRGINQPQHF	TGTGCCACCAGTGGACCCTTCAGGGGGATAAATCAGCCCCAGCATTTT	TRBV24-1	TRBJ1-5	TRBD1	.
CASRKAGGEIYGYTF	TGTGCCAGCAGGAAGGCAGGGGGGGAGATCTATGGCTACACCTTC	TRBV7-9	TRBJ1-2	TRBD1	.
CAWSRQSSGANVLTF	TGTGCCTGGAGTAGGCAGTCGTCTGGGGCCAACGTCCTGACTTTC	TRBV30	TRBJ2-6	.	.
CASSISSARGRGNTEAFF	TGTGCCAGTAGTATATCGTCAGCCAGGGGGCGCGGGAACACTGAAGCTTTCTTT	TRBV19	TRBJ1-1	TRBD1	.
CASSPTTGPSGANVLTF	TGTGCCAGCAGCCCTACGACAGGACCTTCTGGGGCCAACGTCCTGACTTTC	TRBV3-1/TRBV3-2	TRBJ2-6	.	.
CASTPGLAGYNEQFF	TGTGCCAGCACCCCGGGGCTAGCGGGGTACAATGAGCAGTTCTTC	TRBV7-2	TRBJ2-1	TRBD2	few
CASSLKAGAPTGANVLTF	TGTGCCAGCAGCTTAAAAGCGGGAGCTCCTACTGGGGCCAACGTCCTGACTTTC	TRBV7-6	TRBJ2-6	TRBD2	.
CASDPRVYRSNQPQHF	TGCGCCAGCGACCCGAGGGTCTACCGAAGCAATCAGCCCCAGCATTTT	TRBV23-1	TRBJ1-5	.	.
CASSVETTGTYNEQFF	TGTGCCAGCAGCGTAGAAACCACAGGAACCTACAATGAGCAGTTCTTC	TRBV9	TRBJ2-1	.	once